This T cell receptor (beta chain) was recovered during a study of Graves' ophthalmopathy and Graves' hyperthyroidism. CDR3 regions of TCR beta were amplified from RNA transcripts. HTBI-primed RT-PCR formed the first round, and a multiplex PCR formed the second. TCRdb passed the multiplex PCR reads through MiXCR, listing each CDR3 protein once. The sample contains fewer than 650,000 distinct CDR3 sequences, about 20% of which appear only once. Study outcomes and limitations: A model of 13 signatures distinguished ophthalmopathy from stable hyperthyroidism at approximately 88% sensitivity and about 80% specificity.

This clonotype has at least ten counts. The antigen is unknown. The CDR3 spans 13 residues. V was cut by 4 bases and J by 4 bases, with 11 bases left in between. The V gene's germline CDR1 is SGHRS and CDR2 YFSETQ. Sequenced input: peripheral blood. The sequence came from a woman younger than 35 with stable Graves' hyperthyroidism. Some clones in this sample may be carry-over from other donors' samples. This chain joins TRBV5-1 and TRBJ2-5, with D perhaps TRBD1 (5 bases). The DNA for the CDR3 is TGCGCCAGCAGCCCGGACAACCGAGAGACCCAGTACTTC. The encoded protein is CASSPDNRETQYF.